This TCR beta chain was observed in a study of neurological immune-mediated disorders. Overall study findings and caveats: HTLV-1-associated myelopathy had the most TCR clonal expansion, whereas multiple sclerosis had the least (lower than in healthy controls).

This clonotype appeared many times. What it recognizes is unknown. TCRdb re-called the 5' RACE reads through MiXCR, storing one row per CDR3 protein. The top ten clones hold under 3.5% of a sample with roughly 60,000 distinct CDR3 sequences, around 3.4% of them seen once. The specimen was PBMCs. The sequence was collected from a woman in her twenties or thirties with multiple sclerosis.

The CDR3 DNA is TGCAGCGGGAAAGTCGGATCGCTGGGCGGGGAGCTGTTTTTT. Protein sequence: CSGKVGSLGGELFF. The V gene is TRBV29-1, the J gene TRBJ2-2, with unresolved D. The CDR3 is made up of 14 amino acids. Germline loops: CDR1 SQVTM, CDR2 ANQGSEA. V lost 7 bases, J lost 7 bases, and 19 bases lay in between.